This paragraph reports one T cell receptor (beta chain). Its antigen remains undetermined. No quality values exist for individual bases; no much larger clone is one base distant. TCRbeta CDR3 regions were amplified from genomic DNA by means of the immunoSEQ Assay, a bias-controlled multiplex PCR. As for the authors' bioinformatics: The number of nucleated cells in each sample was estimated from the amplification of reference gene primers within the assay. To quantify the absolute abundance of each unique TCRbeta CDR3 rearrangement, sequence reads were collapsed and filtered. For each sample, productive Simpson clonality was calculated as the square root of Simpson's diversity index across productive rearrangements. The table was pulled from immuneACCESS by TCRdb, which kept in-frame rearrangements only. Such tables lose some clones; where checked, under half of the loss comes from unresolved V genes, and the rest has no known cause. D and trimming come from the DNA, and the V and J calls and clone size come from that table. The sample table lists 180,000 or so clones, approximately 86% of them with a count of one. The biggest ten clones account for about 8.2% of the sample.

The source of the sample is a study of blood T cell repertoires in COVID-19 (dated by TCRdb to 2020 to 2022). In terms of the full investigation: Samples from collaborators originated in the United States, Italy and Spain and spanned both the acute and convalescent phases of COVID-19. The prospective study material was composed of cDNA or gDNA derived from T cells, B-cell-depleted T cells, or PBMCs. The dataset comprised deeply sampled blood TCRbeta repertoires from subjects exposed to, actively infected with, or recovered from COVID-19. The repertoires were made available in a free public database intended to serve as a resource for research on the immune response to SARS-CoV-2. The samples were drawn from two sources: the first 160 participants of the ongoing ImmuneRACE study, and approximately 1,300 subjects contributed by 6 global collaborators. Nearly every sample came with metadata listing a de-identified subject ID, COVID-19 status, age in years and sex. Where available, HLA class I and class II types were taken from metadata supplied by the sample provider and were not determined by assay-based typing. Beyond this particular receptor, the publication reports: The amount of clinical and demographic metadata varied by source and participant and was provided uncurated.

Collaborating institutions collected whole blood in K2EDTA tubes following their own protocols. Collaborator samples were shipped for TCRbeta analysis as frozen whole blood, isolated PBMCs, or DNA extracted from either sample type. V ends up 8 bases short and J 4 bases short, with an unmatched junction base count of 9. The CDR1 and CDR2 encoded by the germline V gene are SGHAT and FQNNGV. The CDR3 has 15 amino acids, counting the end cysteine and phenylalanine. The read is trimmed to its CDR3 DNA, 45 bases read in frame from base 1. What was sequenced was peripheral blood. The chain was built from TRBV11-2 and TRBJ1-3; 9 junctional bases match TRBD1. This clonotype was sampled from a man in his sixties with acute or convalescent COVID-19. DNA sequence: TGTGCCAGCGGGGTACAGGGGGCGTTCGGAAACACCATATATTTT. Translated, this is CASGVQGAFGNTIYF.